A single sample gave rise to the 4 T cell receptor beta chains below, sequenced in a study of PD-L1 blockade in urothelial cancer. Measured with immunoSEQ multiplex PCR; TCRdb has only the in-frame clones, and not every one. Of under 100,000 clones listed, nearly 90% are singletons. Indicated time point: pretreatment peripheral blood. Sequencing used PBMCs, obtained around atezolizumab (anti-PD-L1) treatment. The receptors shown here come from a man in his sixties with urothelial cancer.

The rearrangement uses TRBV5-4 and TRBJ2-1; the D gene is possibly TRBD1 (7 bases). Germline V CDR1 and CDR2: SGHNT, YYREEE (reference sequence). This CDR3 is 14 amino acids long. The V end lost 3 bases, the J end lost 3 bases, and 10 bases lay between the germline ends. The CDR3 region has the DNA TGTGCCAGCAGCTCCCAGGGGGGCTACAATGAGCAGTTCTTC. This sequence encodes CASSSQGGYNEQFF.

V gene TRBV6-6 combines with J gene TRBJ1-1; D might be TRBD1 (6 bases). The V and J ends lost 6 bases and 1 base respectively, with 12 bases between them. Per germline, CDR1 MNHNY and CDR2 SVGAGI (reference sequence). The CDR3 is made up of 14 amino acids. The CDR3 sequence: CASRTTGENTEAFF. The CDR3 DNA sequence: TGTGCCAGCAGAACGACAGGCGAGAACACTGAAGCTTTCTTT.

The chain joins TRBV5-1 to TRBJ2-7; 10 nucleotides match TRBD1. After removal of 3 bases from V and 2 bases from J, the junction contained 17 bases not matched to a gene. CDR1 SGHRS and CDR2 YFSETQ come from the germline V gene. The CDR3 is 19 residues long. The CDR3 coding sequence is TGCGCCAGCAGCTCCGGGACAGGGGCAGTTGGGCATCCGGCCTACGAGCAGTACTTC. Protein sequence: CASSSGTGAVGHPAYEQYF.

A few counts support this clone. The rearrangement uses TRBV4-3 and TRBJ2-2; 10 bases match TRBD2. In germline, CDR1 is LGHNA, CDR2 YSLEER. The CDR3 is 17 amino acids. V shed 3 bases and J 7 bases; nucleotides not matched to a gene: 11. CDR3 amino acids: CASSHTGASGRDGELFF. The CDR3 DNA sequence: TGCGCCAGCAGCCATACGGGAGCTAGCGGGAGAGACGGGGAGCTGTTTTTT.